Listed below are T cell receptor beta chains from one sample, sequenced in a study of regulatory T cells in long-lasting Graves disease. Using its own MiXCR run on the multiplex PCR reads, TCRdb lists one record per CDR3 protein. The table has 300,000 to 400,000 distinct CDR3 sequences, around 15% seen once. These data also featured in a second study, about T cells in Graves' hyperthyroidism and ophthalmopathy.

Sample: peripheral blood mononuclear cells (PBMCs), taken at new diagnosis, from a patient treated with antithyroid drugs. All receptors come from a man aged 40-50 years with Graves disease. Both conserved end residues are part of each CDR3. The D gene is left open where the match is weak. Some rows mark clone size as missing; the rest say once, few, many or name a class of expanded clone.

j_call clone_size cdr3_length v_call d_call cdr3_nt cdr3_aa
TRBJ2-4 many 15 TRBV5-6 - TGTGCCAGCAGCCCCGGACTTGCCAGGTTGGACATTCAGTACTTC CASSPGLARLDIQYF
TRBJ1-5 many 13 TRBV2 - TGTGCCAGCAGTACAGACGGATATCAGCCCCAGCATTTT CASSTDGYQPQHF
TRBJ1-1 many 16 TRBV24-1 - TGTGCCACCAACAGGACGGGACCCACTCTGGACGCTGAAGCTTTCTTT CATNRTGPTLDAEAFF
TRBJ2-3 many 12 TRBV2 - TGTGCCACCTCCGGGGAACAAGATACGCAGTATTTT CATSGEQDTQYF
TRBJ2-2 - 15 TRBV9 - TGTGCCAGCAGCGCCAGGGGGGTTGACACCGGGGAGCTGTTTTTT CASSARGVDTGELFF
TRBJ2-7 few 15 TRBV7-9 - TGTGCCAGCAGCTTAGTATTGGGGGGCGCTTACGAGCAGTACTTC CASSLVLGGAYEQYF
TRBJ1-6 few 17 TRBV19 - TGTGCCAGTAATGATCCGGGACATGCCTCTTGGAATTCACCCCTCCACTTT CASNDPGHASWNSPLHF
TRBJ2-5 many 13 TRBV30 TRBD1 TGTGCCTGGGGTGACAGGGCCCCGAAGACCCAGTACTTC CAWGDRAPKTQYF
TRBJ1-1 many 15 TRBV5-1 TRBD1 TGCGCCAGCAGCTTGGGACAGGGCCCGCACACTGAAGCTTTCTTT CASSLGQGPHTEAFF
TRBJ2-7 - 18 TRBV10-3 - TGTGCCATCAGTGAGTGGGCTGTTGGGCAGGGAATCTCCTACGAGCAGTACTTC CAISEWAVGQGISYEQYF
TRBJ1-1 - 15 TRBV28 TRBD1 TGTGCCAGCAGCCCCAGGGGGTTCTTGAACACTGAAGCTTTCTTT CASSPRGFLNTEAFF
TRBJ1-5 few 14 TRBV20-1 - TGCAGTGCTAGGTACGGGGGGATCAATCAGCCCCAGCATTTT CSARYGGINQPQHF
TRBJ2-5 many 12 TRBV2 - TGTGCCAGCAGCCGGGGGAGGGAGACCCAGTACTTC CASSRGRETQYF
TRBJ1-2 few 14 TRBV5-8 - TGTGCCAGCAGCCCTCCGAGGTCGGACTATGGCTACACCTTC CASSPPRSDYGYTF
TRBJ2-5 - 16 TRBV27 TRBD1 TGTGCCAGCAGCAAGAGCGGGACAGGGGGCCTGGAGACCCAGTACTTC CASSKSGTGGLETQYF
TRBJ2-3 - 17 TRBV7-9 TRBD2 TGTGCCAGCAGCTTAGGTTACAGCGGGGGGGCCACAGATACGCAGTATTTT CASSLGYSGGATDTQYF
TRBJ2-3 - 16 TRBV18 TRBD2 TGTGCCAGCTCACCAGCGTTTAGCGGGGGTCAGGATACGCAGTATTTT CASSPAFSGGQDTQYF
TRBJ1-4 - 15 TRBV6-1 - TGTGCCAGCAGTGAAATCGGCCTTCTAAATGAAAAACTGTTTTTT CASSEIGLLNEKLFF
TRBJ2-1 - 17 TRBV12-3/TRBV12-4 TRBD2 TGTGCCAGCGAGGATGGGTCTAGCGGGGGGGCCTTCGATGAGCAGTTCTTC CASEDGSSGGAFDEQFF
TRBJ2-3 few 13 TRBV7-2 - TGTGCCAGCAGCCCACTCCGCACAGATACGCAGTATTTT CASSPLRTDTQYF
TRBJ2-1 many 16 TRBV7-8 TRBD2 TGTGCCAGCAGCTTATTAATAAGCGGGGGTTACAATGAGCAGTTCTTC CASSLLISGGYNEQFF
TRBJ2-5 few 15 TRBV4-2 TRBD2 TGTGCCAGCAGCCAAGATACGACTAGCCCACAGACCCAGTACTTC CASSQDTTSPQTQYF
TRBJ1-2 many 14 TRBV2 - TGTGCCAGCAGTGAATTTGGGGGGGACTATGGCTACACCTTC CASSEFGGDYGYTF
TRBJ2-7 many 14 TRBV27 - TGTGCCAGCGGCAACCGGGACAACACCTACGAGCAGTACTTC CASGNRDNTYEQYF
TRBJ2-7 many 15 TRBV2 TRBD1 TGTGCCAGCAGTGGCGACCGGACAGGATCCTACGAGCAGTACTTC CASSGDRTGSYEQYF
TRBJ1-1 many 14 TRBV9 - TGTGTCAGCAGCGTACAAACGAGTAGCACTGAAGCTTTCTTT CVSSVQTSSTEAFF
TRBJ2-5 many 13 TRBV29-1 TRBD1 TGCAGCGTTGAGAGGGGGCGAGGGGAGACCCAGTACTTC CSVERGRGETQYF
TRBJ1-1 many 14 TRBV20-1 - TGCAGTGCTAGTTCCGGCCCACTGAAGACTGAAGCTTTCTTT CSASSGPLKTEAFF
TRBJ2-7 few 13 TRBV9 TRBD2 TGTGCCAGCAGCGTAAGGGAGGGTCTCGAGCAGTACTTC CASSVREGLEQYF
TRBJ2-5 many 14 TRBV5-4 TRBD1 TGTGCCAGCAGCCAGGACAGGGGTGGCAAGACCCAGTACTTC CASSQDRGGKTQYF
TRBJ1-6 few 14 TRBV4-1 TRBD1 TGCGCCAGCAGCCGGACACAGGGGTCCTCACCCCTCCACTTT CASSRTQGSSPLHF
TRBJ1-1 - 14 TRBV6-2/TRBV6-3 - TGTGCCATCAGTGGAGGGGGTGGGAGCACTGAAGCTTTCTTT CAISGGGGSTEAFF
TRBJ2-5 - 15 TRBV5-1 TRBD1 TGCGCCAGCAGCTGGGGACAGGGAATAGGAGAGACCCAGTACTTC CASSWGQGIGETQYF
TRBJ2-3 many 17 TRBV4-1 TRBD2 TGCGCCAGCAGCCAAACGAGGCGGGGGGGCCATTCAGATACGCAGTATTTT CASSQTRRGGHSDTQYF
TRBJ2-5 many 12 TRBV28 - TGTGCCAGCAGTTTGGCGGAAGAGACCCAGTACTTC CASSLAEETQYF
TRBJ1-1 many 13 TRBV6-2/TRBV6-3 - TGTGCCAGCAGTTGGGGGCGGAGGTTTGAAGCTTTCTTT CASSWGRRFEAFF
TRBJ1-1 - 15 TRBV5-1 TRBD1 TGCGCCAGCAGCGGAGAGACAGGGTTTTCGACTGAAGCTTTCTTT CASSGETGFSTEAFF
TRBJ2-3 - 15 TRBV24-1 TRBD1 TGTGTCACCAGTGAGGACAGGGGCGATAGAGATACGCAGTATTTT CVTSEDRGDRDTQYF
TRBJ1-4 many 15 TRBV20-1 TRBD1 TGCAGTGCTAGAGACCGGACAGGGGAGAGAGAAAAACTGTTTTTT CSARDRTGEREKLFF
TRBJ2-1 many 15 TRBV5-1 TRBD1 TGCGCCAGCAGCAAGGGACAGGGGATCAACAATGAGCAGTTCTTC CASSKGQGINNEQFF